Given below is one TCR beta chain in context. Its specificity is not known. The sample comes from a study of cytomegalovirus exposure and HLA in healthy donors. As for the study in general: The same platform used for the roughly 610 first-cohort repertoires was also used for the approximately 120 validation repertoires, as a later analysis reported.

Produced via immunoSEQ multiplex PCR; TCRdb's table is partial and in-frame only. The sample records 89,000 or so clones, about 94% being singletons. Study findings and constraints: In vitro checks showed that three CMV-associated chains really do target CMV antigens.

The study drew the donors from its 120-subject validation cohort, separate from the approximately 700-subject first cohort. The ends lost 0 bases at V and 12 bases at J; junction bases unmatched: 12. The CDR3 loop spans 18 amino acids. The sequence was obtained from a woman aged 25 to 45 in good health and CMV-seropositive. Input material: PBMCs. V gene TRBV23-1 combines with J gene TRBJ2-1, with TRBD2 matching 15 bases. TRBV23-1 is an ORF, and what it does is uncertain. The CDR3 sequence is CASSQSVPGTSGRRGQFF. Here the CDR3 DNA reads TGCGCCAGCAGTCAATCGGTTCCCGGGACTAGCGGGAGGAGAGGGCAGTTCTTC.